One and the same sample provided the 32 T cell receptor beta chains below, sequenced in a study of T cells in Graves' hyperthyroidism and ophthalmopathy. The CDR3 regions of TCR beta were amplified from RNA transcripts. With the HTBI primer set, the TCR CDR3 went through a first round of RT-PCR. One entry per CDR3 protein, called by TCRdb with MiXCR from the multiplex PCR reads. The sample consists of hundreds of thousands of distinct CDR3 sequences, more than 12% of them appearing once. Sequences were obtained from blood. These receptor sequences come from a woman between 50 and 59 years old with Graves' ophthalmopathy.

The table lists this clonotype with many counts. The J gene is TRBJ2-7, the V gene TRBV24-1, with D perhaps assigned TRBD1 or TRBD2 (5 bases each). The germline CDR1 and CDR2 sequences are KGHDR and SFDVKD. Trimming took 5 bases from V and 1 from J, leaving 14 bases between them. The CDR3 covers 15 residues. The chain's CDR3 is CATSVRIGGSYEQYF. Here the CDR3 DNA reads TGTGCCACCAGTGTCAGGATTGGGGGATCCTACGAGCAGTACTTC.

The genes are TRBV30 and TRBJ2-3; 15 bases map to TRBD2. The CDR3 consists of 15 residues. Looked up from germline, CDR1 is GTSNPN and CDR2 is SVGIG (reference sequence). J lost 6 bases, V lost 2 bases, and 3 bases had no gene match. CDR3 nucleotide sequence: TGTGCCTGGAGTCCAGGGACTAGCGGGAGGGATACGCAGTATTTT. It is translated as CAWSPGTSGRDTQYF.

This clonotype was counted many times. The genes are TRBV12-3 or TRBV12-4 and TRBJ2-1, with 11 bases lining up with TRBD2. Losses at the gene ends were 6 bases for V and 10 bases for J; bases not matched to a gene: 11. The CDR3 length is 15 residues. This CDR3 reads CASRKGLAEPREQFF. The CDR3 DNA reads TGTGCCAGCAGAAAGGGACTAGCGGAGCCGCGAGAGCAGTTCTTC.

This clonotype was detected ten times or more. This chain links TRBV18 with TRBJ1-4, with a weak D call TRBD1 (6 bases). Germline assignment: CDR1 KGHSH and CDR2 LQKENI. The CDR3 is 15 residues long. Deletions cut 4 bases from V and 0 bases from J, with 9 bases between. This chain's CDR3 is CASSLDRSTNEKLFF. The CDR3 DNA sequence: TGTGCCAGCTCACTCGACAGGTCAACTAATGAAAAACTGTTTTTT.

In nucleotides, the CDR3 is TGCAGTGCTACCGGGACTACCTACAATGAGCAGTTCTTC. Its protein product is CSATGTTYNEQFF. The chain links TRBV20-1 to TRBJ2-1; 7 bases fit TRBD2. Trimming removed 4 bases from V and 2 bases from J; junction bases left unmatched: 2. Per germline, CDR1 DFQATT and CDR2 SNEGSKA (reference sequence). The CDR3 extends over 13 amino acids.

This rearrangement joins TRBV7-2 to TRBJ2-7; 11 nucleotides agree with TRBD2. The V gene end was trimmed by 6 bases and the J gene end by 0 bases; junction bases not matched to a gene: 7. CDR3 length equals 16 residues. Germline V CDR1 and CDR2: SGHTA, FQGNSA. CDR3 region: CASRTSGEPNSYEQYF. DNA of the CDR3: TGTGCCAGCAGGACTAGCGGGGAGCCCAACTCCTACGAGCAGTACTTC.

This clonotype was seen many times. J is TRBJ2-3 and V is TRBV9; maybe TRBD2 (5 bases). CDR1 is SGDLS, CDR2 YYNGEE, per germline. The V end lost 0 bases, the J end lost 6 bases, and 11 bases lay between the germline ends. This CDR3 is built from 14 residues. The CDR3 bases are TGTGCCAGCAGCGTAGATCGGACTGTGGATACGCAGTATTTT. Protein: CASSVDRTVDTQYF.

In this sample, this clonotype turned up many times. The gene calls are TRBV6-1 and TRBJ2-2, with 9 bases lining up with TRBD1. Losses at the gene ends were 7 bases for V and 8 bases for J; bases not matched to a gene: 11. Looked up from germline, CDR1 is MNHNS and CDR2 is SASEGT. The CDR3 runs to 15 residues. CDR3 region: CASKLTTGGRGELFF. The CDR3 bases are TGTGCCAGCAAGCTAACTACAGGGGGCCGTGGGGAGCTGTTTTTT.

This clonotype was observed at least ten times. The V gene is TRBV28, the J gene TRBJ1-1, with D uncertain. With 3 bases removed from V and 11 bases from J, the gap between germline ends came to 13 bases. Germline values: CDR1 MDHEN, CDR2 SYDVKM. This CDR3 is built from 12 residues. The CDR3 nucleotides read TGTGCCAGCAGTTTGCGCCCCGTTATTGCTTTCTTT. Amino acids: CASSLRPVIAFF. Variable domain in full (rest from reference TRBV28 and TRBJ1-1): DVKVTQSSRYLVKRTGEKVFLECVQDMDHENMFWYRQDPGLGLRLIYFSYDVKMKEKGDIPEGYSVSREKKERFSLILESASTNQTSMYLCASSLRPVIAFFGQGTRLTVV.

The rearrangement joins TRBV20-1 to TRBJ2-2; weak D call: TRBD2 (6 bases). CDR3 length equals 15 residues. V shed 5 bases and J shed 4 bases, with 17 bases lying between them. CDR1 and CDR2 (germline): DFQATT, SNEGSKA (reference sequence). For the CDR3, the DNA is TGCAGTGCTCGGCCCCCCGGGAGAGGCACCGGGGAGCTGTTTTTT. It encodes CSARPPGRGTGELFF.

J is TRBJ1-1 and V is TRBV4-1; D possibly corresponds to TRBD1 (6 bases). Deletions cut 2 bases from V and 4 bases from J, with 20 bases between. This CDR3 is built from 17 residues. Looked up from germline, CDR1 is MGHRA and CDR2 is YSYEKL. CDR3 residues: CASSQPTGPRRGTEAFF. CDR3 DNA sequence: TGCGCCAGCAGCCAACCTACAGGGCCCAGGAGAGGCACTGAAGCTTTCTTT.

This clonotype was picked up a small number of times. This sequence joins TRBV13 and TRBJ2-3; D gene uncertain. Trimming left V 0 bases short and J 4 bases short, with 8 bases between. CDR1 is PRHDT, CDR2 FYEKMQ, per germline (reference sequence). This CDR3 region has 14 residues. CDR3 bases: TGTGCCAGCAGCTTAGGTCCCCCGGCAGATACGCAGTATTTT. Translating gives CASSLGPPADTQYF.

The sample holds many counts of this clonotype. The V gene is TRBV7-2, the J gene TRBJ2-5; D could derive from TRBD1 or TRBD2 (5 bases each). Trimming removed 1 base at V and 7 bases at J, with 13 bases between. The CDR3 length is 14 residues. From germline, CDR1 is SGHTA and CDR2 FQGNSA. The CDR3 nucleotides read TGTGCCAGCAGCTTAGTAATGGGGGATGGGACCCAGTACTTC. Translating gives CASSLVMGDGTQYF.

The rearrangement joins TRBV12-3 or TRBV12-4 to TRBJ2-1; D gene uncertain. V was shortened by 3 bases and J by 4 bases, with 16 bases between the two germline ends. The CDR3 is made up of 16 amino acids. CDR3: CASSLVGKSPYNEQFF. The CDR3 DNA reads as TGTGCCAGCAGTTTGGTGGGTAAGTCTCCGTACAATGAGCAGTTCTTC.

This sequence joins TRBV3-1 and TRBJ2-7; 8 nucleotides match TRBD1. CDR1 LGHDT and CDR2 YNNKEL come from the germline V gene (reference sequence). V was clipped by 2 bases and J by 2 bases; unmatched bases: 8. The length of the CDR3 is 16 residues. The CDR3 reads CASSQTTGTGTYEQYF. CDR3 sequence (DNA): TGTGCCAGCAGCCAAACCACCGGGACAGGAACCTACGAGCAGTACTTC.

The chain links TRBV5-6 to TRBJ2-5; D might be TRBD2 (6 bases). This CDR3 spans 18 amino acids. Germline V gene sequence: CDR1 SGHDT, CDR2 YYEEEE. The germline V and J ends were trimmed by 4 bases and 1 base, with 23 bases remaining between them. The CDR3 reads CASSPVSQFGGPQETQYF. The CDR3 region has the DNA TGTGCCAGCAGCCCCGTTTCCCAGTTCGGGGGACCCCAAGAGACCCAGTACTTC.

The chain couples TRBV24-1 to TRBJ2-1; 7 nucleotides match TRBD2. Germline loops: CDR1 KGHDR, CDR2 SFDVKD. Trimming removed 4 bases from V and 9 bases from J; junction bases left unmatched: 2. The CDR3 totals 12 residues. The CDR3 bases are TGTGCCACCAGTGAGGCGGGAGCTGAGCAGTTCTTC. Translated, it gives CATSEAGAEQFF.

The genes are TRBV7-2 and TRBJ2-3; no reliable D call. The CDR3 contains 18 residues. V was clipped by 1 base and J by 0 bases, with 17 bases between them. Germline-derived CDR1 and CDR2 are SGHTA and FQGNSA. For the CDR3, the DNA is TGTGCCAGCAGCTTAGTAGTAGTGGGCCCGCCTAGCACAGATACGCAGTATTTT. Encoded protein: CASSLVVVGPPSTDTQYF.

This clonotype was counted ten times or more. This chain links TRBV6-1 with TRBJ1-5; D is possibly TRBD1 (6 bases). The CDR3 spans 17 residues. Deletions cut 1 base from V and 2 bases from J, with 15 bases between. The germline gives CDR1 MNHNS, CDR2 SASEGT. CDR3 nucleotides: TGTGCCAGCAGTGAAGGGGGGGGCTTACGTGGCAATCAGCCCCAGCATTTT. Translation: CASSEGGGLRGNQPQHF.

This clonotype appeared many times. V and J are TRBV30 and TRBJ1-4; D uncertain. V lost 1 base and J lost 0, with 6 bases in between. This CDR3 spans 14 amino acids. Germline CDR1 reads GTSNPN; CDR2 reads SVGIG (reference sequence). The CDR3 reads CAWSASATNEKLFF. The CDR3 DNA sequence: TGTGCCTGGAGTGCCAGTGCAACTAATGAAAAACTGTTTTTT.

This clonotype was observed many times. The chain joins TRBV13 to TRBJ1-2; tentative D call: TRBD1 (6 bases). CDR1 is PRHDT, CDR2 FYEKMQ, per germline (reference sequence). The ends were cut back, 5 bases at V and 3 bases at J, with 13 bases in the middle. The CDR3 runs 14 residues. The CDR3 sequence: CASSQGTTYYGYTF. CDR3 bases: TGTGCCAGCAGCCAAGGGACAACCTACTATGGCTACACCTTC.

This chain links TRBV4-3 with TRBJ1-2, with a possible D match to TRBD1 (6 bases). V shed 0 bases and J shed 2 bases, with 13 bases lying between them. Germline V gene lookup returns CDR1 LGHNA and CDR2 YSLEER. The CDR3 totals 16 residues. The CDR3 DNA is TGCGCCAGCAGCCAAGATGGAACAGGGAGGAACTATGGCTACACCTTC. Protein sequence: CASSQDGTGRNYGYTF.

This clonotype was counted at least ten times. CDR3 region: CASSDEAGYGYTF. In DNA, the CDR3 is TGTGCCAGCAGTGATGAGGCGGGATATGGCTACACCTTC. The chain combines TRBV2 with TRBJ1-2; D gene uncertain. The germline gives CDR1 SNHLY, CDR2 FYNNEI. The CDR3 spans 13 residues. Trimming left V 3 bases short and J 5 bases short, with 10 bases between.

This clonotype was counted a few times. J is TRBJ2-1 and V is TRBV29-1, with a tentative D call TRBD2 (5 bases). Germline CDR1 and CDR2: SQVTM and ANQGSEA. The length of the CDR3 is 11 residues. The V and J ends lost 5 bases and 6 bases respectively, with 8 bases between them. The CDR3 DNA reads TGCAGCGTTAGGACTTCCAATGAGCAGTTCTTC. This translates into CSVRTSNEQFF.

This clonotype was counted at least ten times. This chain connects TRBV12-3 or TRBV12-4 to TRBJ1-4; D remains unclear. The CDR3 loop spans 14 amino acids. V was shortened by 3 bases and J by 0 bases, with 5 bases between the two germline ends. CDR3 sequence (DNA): TGTGCCAGCAGTTTTACTGCAACTAATGAAAAACTGTTTTTT. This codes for CASSFTATNEKLFF.

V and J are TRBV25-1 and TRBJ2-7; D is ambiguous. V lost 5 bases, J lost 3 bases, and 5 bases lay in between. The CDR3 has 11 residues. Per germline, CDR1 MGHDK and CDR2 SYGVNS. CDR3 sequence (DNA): TGTGCCAGCAGTATGAACTACGAGCAGTACTTC. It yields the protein CASSMNYEQYF.

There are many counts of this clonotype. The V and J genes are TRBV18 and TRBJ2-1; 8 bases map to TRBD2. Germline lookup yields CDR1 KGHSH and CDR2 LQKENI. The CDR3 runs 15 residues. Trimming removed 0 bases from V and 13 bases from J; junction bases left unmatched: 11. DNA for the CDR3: TGTGCCAGCTCACCACCCGTTGGTACGGGAGGGCTCCAGTTCTTC. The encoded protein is CASSPPVGTGGLQFF.

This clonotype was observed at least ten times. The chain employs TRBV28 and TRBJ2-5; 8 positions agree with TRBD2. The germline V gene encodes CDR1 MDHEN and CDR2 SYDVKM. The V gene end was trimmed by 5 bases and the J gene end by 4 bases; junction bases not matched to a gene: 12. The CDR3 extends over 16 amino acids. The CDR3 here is CASSTLMREDRETQYF. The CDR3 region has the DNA TGTGCCAGCAGTACCCTAATGCGGGAGGACAGAGAGACCCAGTACTTC.

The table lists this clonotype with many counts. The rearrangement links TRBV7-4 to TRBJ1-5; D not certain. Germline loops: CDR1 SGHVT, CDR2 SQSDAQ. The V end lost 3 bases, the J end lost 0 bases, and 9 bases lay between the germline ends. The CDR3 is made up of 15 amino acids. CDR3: CASSLFSYSNQPQHF. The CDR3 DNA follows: TGTGCCAGCAGCTTGTTCTCCTATAGCAATCAGCCCCAGCATTTT.

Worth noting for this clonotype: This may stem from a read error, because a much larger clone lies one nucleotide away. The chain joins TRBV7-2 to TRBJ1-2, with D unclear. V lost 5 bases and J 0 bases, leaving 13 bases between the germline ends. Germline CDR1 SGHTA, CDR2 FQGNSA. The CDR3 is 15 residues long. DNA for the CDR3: TGTGCCAGCAGCCCCCATGGGAGAGCTAACTATGGCTACACCTTC. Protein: CASSPHGRANYGYTF.

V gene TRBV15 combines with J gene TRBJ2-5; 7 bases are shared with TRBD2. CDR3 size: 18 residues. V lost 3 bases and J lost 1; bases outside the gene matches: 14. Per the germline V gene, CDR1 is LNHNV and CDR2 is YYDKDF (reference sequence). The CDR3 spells CATSRGGRGAGSQETQYF. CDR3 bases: TGTGCCACCAGCAGGGGGGGTCGGGGAGCGGGGAGCCAAGAGACCCAGTACTTC.

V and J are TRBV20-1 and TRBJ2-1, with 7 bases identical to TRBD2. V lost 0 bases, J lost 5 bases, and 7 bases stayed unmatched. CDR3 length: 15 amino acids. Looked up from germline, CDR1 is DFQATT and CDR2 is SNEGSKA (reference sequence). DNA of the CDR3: TGCAGTGCTAGAGATATTGCGGGAGTGAACAATGAGCAGTTCTTC. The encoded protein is CSARDIAGVNNEQFF.